This entry lists 4 T cell receptor beta chains sequenced from one sample in a study of T cell repertoires in cytomegalovirus infection. TCRdb processed the reads anew with MiXCR; each CDR3 protein has one entry. The sample yields roughly 81,000 distinct CDR3 sequences, around 3.5% seen once. The specimen sequenced was PBMCs. These receptors all come from a human donor in good health (CMV status not recorded). Some clones in this sample may be carry-over from other donors' samples.

V gene TRBV6-5 combines with J gene TRBJ2-3, with D perhaps matching TRBD1 (5 bases). V lost 5 bases, J lost 4 bases, and 13 bases lay in between. Germline values: CDR1 MNHEY, CDR2 SVGAGI. This CDR3 comprises 14 residues. CDR3 loop: CASSQTAGPDTQYF. The CDR3 DNA reads as TGTGCCAGCAGTCAAACGGCAGGGCCAGATACGCAGTATTTT.

This clonotype appeared many times. The chain recombines TRBV19 with TRBJ2-1; unclear D gene. The CDR3 is 15 residues long. Trimming removed 2 bases at V and 7 bases at J, with 15 bases between. The germline V gene encodes CDR1 LNHDA and CDR2 SQIVND (reference sequence). The CDR3: CASSIFSSPVNEQFF. Here the CDR3 DNA reads TGTGCCAGTAGTATATTCTCTAGTCCGGTAAATGAGCAGTTCTTC. The entire variable domain, with the rest obtained from reference TRBV19 and TRBJ2-1, is as follows: DGGITQSPKYLFRKEGQNVTLSCEQNLNHDAMYWYRQDPGQGLRLIYYSQIVNDFQKGDIAEGYSVSREKKESFPLTVTSAQKNPTAFYLCASSIFSSPVNEQFFGPGTRLTVL.

This clonotype was detected ten times or more. J is TRBJ1-2 and V is TRBV15; D gene unclear. V dropped 6 bases and J dropped 8 bases, with 13 bases sitting between them. Per the germline V gene, CDR1 is LNHNV and CDR2 is YYDKDF (reference sequence). This CDR3 is 12 amino acids long. The CDR3 loop reads CATSPILGGYTF. The CDR3 DNA follows: TGTGCCACCAGTCCCATTTTGGGGGGCTACACCTTC.

This clonotype has at least ten counts. V and J are TRBV7-2 and TRBJ2-5; possible D gene TRBD2, 6 bases. The CDR3 consists of 16 residues. The germline V gene encodes CDR1 SGHTA and CDR2 FQGNSA. V shed 5 bases and J shed 4 bases, with 20 bases lying between them. The CDR3: CASSPSRGGIGETQYF. Written as DNA, the CDR3 is TGTGCCAGCAGCCCCTCCCGTGGGGGGATAGGAGAGACCCAGTACTTC. Variable domain in full (rest from reference TRBV7-2 and TRBJ2-5): GAGVSQSPSNKVTEKGKDVELRCDPISGHTALYWYRQSLGQGLEFLIYFQGNSAPDKSGLPSDRFSAERTGGSVSTLTIQRTQQEDSAVYLCASSPSRGGIGETQYFGPGTRLLVL.